This T cell receptor beta chain appears in the sequencing data of a study of sequential checkpoint blockade in melanoma. Notes on this clone: Other DNA sequences in this specimen translate into the identical CDR3.

Germline assignment: CDR1 LNHDA and CDR2 SQIVND (reference sequence). The J segment lost 3 bases and the V segment lost 11 bases, leaving 9 bases of the junction unmatched. The CDR3 loop spans 13 amino acids. The treatment is: randomized to nivolumab then ipilimumab (arm A) or the reverse (arm B). Sequencing used immunoSEQ multiplex PCR; TCRdb keeps in-frame clones, though not all of them. This table holds roughly 10,000 clones, 73% found once. This receptor was obtained from a human donor with melanoma. The sample here was CD8+ T cells sorted from blood (inferred from file names), taken from a patient given nivolumab and ipilimumab in sequence. V and J are TRBV19 and TRBJ2-7; TRBD1 matches 8 bases. The CDR3 bases are TGTGCCTCCAGAGGTGACAGGGGCTACGAGCAGTACTTC. This encodes CASRGDRGYEQYF. Combining the CDR3 with reference TRBV19 and TRBJ2-7 gives the whole variable domain DGGITQSPKYLFRKEGQNVTLSCEQNLNHDAMYWYRQDPGQGLRLIYYSQIVNDFQKGDIAEGYSVSREKKESFPLTVTSAQKNPTAFYLCASRGDRGYEQYFGPGTRLTVT.